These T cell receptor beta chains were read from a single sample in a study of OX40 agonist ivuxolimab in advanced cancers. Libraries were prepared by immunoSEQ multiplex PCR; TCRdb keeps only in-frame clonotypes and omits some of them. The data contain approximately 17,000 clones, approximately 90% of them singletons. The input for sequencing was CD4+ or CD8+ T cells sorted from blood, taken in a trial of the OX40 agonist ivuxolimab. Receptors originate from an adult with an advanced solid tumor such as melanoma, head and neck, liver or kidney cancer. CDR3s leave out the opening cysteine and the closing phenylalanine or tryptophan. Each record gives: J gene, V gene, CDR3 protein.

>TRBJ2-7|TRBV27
ASSLGTGDYWEQY
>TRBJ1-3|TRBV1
TSSQEAQGNGNTIY
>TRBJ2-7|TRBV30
AWSVGQYYEQY
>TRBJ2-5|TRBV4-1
ASSHPAGGSETQY
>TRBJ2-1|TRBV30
AWSVSGVRYNEQF
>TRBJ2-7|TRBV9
ASSVGGKGMVYEQY
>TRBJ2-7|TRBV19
ASRSSGIFLSYEQY
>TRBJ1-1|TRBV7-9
ASSPGWGAEAF
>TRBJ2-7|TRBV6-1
ASSQSGPYEQY
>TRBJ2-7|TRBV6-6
ASSYSQHYEQY
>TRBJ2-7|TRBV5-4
ASSGDRNSYEQY
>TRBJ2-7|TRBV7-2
ASSPRQGSYEQY
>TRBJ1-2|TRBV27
ASSSPRNRYGYT
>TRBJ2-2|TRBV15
ATSSSRRTTGELF
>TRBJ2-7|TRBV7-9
ASSPRTGGYEQY
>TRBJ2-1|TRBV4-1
ASSQEGRSYNEQF
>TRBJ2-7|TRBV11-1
ASSLVNSPGFTGEQY
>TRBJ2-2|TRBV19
ASSITYGLAGNTGELF
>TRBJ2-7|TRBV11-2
ASSTRDTSEQY
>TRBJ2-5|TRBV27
ASSPAPGTGQETQY
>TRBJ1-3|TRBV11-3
ASSLRRNTIY
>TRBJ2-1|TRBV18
ASSPVNAYNYNEQF